This TCR beta chain was observed in a study of cytomegalovirus exposure and HLA in healthy donors. Findings and limits, study-wide: TCR beta chains numbering some 160 were designated cytomegalovirus-associated. Within the 100 to 150 validation repertoires, first-cohort TCR clusters tended to co-occur, according to a later analysis.

These donors were members of the roughly 120-subject validation cohort, a group separate from the roughly 670-subject first cohort. Concerning this clone itself: Its cognate antigen is unknown.

CDR3 length: 14 amino acids. Germline V gene lookup returns CDR1 SGHRS and CDR2 YFSETQ. V shed 4 bases, J shed 8 bases, and the junction held 8 bases outside the gene matches. Sequencing used immunoSEQ multiplex PCR; TCRdb keeps in-frame clones, though not all of them. The sample has over 200,000 clones; 75% to 90% are singletons. The TCR sequence derives from a woman aged 18-35 years in good health and CMV-seronegative. This chain links TRBV5-1 with TRBJ1-2; 10 nucleotides align to TRBD1. Sequenced material: PBMCs. Here the CDR3 reads CASSHRDRGGGYTF. CDR3 nucleotides: TGCGCCAGCAGCCACCGGGACAGGGGAGGCGGCTACACCTTC.